Listed here is a single TCR beta chain. In the study's own analysis: Amplification of reference gene primers was used by the study to estimate nucleated cell counts. Libraries were prepared by immunoSEQ multiplex PCR; TCRdb keeps only in-frame clonotypes and omits some of them. The D gene and trimming were derived from the DNA, and the V and J assignments and clone size from that table. The sample lists a few hundred thousand clones, around 86% occurring once. The data were taken from a study of blood T cell repertoires in COVID-19. Background on the study: The origin of the acute and convalescent COVID-19 samples was the United States, Italy and Spain. PBMCs, B-cell-depleted T cells, or T cells were the source of the cDNA or gDNA that made up the material.

The length of the CDR3 is 14 residues. V was shortened by 5 bases and J by 0 bases, with 11 bases between the two germline ends. CDR1 is SEHNR and CDR2 is FQNEAQ in the germline V gene (reference sequence). Sequencing input: peripheral blood. V usage is TRBV7-9 and J usage is TRBJ2-7; perhaps TRBD2 as D (5 bases). The sequence was collected from a human donor in a cohort sampled during active COVID-19. In DNA, the CDR3 is TGTGCCAGCAGCCCCAGAGGGAACTCCTACGAGCAGTACTTC. Protein: CASSPRGNSYEQYF. The full variable domain, completed using reference TRBV7-9 and TRBJ2-7, is DTGVSQNPRHKITKRGQNVTFRCDPISEHNRLYWYRQTLGQGPEFLTYFQNEAQLEKSRLLSDRFSAERPKGSFSTLEIQRTEQGDSAMYLCASSPRGNSYEQYFGPGTRLTVT.